This TCR beta chain was identified in a study of PD-1 blockade in classical Hodgkin lymphoma. Study-level findings and limits: Complete responders started with a diversity level that resembled newly diagnosed patients at baseline. Newly diagnosed patients reportedly had lower baseline TCR diversity than healthy donors.

The method was immunoSEQ multiplex PCR; TCRdb's version includes in-frame clones alone and lacks a portion of them. The data contain over 15,000 clones, approximately 80% of them singletons. Note on this clone: Antigen: not known.

Time point meaning: cycle 4 day 1 (C4D1), after 6 weeks of nivolumab. Every single patient, without exception, relapsed after autologous stem cell transplantation, and brentuximab vedotin exposure varied. This CDR3 comprises 13 residues. Germline values: CDR1 SNHLY, CDR2 FYNNEI. The V end lost 6 bases, the J end lost 3 bases, and 11 bases lay between the germline ends. The material was peripheral blood mononuclear cells (PBMCs), obtained before the fourth cycle of nivolumab. The sequence was collected from a human donor with classical Hodgkin lymphoma. The chain couples TRBV2 to TRBJ1-2; TRBD1 might be the D (5 bases). The CDR3 DNA reads as TGTGCCAGCAGCCCCCGGGGCGACTATGGCTACACCTTC. Translation gives CASSPRGDYGYTF.